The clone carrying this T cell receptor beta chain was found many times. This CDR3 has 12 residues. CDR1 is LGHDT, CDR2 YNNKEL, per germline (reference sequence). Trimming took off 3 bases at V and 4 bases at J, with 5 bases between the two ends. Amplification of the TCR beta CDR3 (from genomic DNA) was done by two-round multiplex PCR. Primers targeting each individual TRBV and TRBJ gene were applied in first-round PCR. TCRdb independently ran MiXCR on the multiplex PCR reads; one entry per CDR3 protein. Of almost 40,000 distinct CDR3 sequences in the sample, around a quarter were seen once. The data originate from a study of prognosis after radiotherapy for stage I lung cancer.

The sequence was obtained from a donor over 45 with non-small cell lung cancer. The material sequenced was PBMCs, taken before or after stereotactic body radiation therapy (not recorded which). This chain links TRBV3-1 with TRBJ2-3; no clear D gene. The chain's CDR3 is CASSQIADTQYF. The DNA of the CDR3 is TGTGCCAGCAGCCAGATAGCAGATACGCAGTATTTT.